This T cell receptor (beta chain) was sequenced during a study of STAT5B mutations in CD4+ large granular lymphocyte leukemia. Study-wide background: Among healthy controls, a particular HLA allele went with more CDR3 'QG' motifs.

Per the authors' pipeline: Lowest detectable productive clonotype frequency was 2.59 x 10-5. Libraries were prepared by immunoSEQ multiplex PCR; TCRdb keeps only in-frame clonotypes and omits some of them. That table supplies the V and J calls and clone size; D and trimming were determined from the DNA. The data hold 45,000 to 55,000 clones, with 60% to 75% observed a single time. Trimming removed 5 bases from V and 5 bases from J, with 13 bases in between. Germline V gives CDR1 SNHLY, CDR2 FYNNEI. CDR3 length: 14 residues. The clonotype originates from a human donor in good health. V is TRBV2 and J is TRBJ2-1; possibly TRBD1 for D (5 bases). Sequencing was done on a sample of CD4+ T cells from blood buffy coats. In DNA form, the CDR3 reads TGTGCCAGCAGTACGCAGGGAAGGGACAATGAGCAGTTCTTC. Protein product: CASSTQGRDNEQFF.